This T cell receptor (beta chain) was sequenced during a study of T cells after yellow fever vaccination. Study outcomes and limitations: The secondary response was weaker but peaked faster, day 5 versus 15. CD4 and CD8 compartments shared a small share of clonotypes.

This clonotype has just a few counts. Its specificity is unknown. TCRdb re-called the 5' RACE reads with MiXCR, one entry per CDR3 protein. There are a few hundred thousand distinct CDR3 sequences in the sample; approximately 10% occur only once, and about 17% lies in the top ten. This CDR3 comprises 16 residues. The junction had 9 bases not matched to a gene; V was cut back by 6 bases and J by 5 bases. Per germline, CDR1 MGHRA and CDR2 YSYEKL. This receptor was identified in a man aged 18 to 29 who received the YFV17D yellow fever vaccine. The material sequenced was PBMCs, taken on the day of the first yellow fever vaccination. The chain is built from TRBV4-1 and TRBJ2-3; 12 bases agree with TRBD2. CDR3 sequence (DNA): TGCGCCAGCAGATCCGGACTAGCGGGGTATCAAGATACGCAGTATTTT. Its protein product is CASRSGLAGYQDTQYF.